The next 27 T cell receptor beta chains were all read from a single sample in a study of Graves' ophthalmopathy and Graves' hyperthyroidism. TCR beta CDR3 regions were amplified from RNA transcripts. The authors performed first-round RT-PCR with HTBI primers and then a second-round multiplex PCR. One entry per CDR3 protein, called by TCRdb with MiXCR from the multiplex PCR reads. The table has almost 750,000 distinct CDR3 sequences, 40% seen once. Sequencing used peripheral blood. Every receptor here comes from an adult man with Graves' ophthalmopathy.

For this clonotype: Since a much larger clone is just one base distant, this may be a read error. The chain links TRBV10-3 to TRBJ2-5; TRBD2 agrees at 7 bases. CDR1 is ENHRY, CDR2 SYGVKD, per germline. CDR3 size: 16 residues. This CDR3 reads CAISESPPAGQGTQYF. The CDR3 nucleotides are TGTGCCATCAGTGAGTCGCCTCCAGCGGGGCAAGGGACCCAGTACTTC.

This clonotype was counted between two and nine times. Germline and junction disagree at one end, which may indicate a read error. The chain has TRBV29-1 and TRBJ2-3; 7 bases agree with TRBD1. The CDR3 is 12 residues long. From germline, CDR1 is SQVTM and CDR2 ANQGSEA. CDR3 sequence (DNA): TGCAGCGTTGAAGATCACGGACAGGTCGAAGTTTTT. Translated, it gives CSVEDHGQVEVF.

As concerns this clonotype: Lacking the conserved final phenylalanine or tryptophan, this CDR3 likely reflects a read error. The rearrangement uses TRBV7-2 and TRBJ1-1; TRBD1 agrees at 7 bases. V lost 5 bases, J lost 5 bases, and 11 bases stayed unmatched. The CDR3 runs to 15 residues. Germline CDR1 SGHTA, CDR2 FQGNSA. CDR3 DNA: TGTGCCAGCAGCCCGACAGGGTTTAGGGGGACTGAAGCTTTCATT. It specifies CASSPTGFRGTEAFI.

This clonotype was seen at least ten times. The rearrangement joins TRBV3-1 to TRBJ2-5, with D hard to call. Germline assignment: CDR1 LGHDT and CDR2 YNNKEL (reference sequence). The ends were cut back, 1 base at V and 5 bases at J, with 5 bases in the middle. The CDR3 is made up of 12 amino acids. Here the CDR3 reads CASSQVKETQYF. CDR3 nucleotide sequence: TGTGCCAGCAGCCAAGTAAAGGAGACCCAGTACTTC.

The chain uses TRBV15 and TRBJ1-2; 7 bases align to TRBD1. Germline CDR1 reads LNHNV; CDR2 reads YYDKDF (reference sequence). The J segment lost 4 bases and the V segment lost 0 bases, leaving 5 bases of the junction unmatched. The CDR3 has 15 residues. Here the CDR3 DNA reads TGTGCCACCAGCAGAGATGCAGGGGGAATCTATGGCTACACCTTC. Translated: CATSRDAGGIYGYTF.

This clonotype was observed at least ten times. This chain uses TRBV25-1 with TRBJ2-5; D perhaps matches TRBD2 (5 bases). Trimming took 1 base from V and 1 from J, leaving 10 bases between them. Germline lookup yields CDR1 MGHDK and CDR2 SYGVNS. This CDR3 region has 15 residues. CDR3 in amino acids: CASSESGILQETQYF. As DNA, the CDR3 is TGTGCCAGCAGTGAATCGGGGATTCTCCAAGAGACCCAGTACTTC.

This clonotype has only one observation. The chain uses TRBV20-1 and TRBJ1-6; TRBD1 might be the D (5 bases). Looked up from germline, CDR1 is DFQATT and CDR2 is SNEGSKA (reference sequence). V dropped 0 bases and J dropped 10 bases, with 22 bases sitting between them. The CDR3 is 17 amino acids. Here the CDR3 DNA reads TGCAGTGCTAGAGATCAGTATAAGAAAGGGGTGGAGTCACCCCTCCACTTT. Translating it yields CSARDQYKKGVESPLHF.

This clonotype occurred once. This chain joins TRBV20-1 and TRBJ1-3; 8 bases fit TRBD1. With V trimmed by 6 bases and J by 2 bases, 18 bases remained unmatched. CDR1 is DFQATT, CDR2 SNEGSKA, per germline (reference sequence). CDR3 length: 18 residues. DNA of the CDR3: TGCAGTGCGAAAACACCGGGACAGGAAGTTTTCCCTGGAAACACCATATATTTT. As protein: CSAKTPGQEVFPGNTIYF.

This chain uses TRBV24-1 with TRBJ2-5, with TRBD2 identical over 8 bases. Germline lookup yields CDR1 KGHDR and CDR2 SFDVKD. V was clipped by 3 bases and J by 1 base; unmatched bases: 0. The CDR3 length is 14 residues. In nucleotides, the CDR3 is TGTGCCACCAGTGATCGGGGGGGCCAAGAGACCCAGTACTTC. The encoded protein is CATSDRGGQETQYF.

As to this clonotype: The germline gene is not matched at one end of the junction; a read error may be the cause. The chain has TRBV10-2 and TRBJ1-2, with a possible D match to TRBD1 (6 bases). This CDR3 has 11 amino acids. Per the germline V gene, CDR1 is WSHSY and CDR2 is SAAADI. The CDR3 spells CASSEGGFRIF. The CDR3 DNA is TGCGCCAGCAGTGAAGGGGGGTTTCGCATCTTC.

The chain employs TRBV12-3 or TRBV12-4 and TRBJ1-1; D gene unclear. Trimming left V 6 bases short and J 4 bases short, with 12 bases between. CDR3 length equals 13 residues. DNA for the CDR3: TGTGCCAGCAGCCCCGGGGTGAGCACTGAAGCTTTCTTT. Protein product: CASSPGVSTEAFF.

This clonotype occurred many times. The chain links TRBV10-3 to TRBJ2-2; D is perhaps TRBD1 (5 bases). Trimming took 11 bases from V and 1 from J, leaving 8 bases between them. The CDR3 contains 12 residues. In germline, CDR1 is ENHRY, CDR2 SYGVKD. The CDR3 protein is CASTGNTGELFF. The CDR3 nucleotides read TGTGCCTCAACAGGGAACACCGGGGAGCTGTTTTTT.

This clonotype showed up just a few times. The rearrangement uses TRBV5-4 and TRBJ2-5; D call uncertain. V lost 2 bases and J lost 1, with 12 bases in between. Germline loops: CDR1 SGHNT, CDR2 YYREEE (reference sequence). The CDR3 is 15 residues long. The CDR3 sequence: CASSFSTLRQETQYF. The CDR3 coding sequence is TGTGCCAGCAGCTTCTCGACACTTCGCCAAGAGACCCAGTACTTC.

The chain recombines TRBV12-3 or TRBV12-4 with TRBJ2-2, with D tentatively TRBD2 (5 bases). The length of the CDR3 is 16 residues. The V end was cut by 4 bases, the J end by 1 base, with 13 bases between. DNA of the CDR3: TGTGCCAGCAGTTCCTGGATGGCGGGGAACACCGGGGAGCTGTTTTTT. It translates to CASSSWMAGNTGELFF.

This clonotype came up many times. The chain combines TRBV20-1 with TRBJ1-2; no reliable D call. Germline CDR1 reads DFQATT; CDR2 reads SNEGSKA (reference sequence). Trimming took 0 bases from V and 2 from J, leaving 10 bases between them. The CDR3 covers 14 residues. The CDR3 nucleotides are TGCAGTGCTAGAGAGGGTGGCAGGAACTATGGCTACACCTTC. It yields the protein CSAREGGRNYGYTF.

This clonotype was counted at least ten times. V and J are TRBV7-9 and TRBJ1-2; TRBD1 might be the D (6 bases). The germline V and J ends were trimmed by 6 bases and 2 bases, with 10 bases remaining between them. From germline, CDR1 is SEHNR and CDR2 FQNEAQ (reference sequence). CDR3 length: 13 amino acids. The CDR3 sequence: CASSPTGNYGYTF. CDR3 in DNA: TGTGCCAGCAGTCCCACAGGGAACTATGGCTACACCTTC.

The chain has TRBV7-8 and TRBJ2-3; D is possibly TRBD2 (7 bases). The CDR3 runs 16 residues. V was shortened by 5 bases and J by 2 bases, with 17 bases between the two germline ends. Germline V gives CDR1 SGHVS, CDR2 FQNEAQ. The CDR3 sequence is CASSPKKGGFTDTQYF. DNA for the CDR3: TGTGCCAGCAGCCCAAAAAAGGGGGGGTTCACAGATACGCAGTATTTT.

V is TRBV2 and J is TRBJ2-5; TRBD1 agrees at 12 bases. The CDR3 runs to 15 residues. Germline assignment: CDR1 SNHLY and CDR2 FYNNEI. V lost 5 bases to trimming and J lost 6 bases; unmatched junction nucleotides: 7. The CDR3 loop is CASSFGTGGIQTQYF. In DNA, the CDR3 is TGTGCCAGCAGTTTCGGGACAGGGGGCATTCAGACCCAGTACTTC.

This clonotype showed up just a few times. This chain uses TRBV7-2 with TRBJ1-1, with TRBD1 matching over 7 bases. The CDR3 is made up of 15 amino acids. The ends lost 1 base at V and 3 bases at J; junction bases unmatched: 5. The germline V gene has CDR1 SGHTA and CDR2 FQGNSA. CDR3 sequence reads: CASSLEGGRDTEAFF. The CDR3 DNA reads TGTGCCAGCAGCTTAGAAGGGGGCAGGGACACTGAAGCTTTCTTT.

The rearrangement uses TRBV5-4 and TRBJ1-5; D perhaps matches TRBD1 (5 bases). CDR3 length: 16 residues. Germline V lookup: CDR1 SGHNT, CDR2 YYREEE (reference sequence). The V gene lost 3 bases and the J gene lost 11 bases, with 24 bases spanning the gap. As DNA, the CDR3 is TGTGCCAGCAGCTGGGGGGATTATGACAGCCCAGACACCCAGCATTTT. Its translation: CASSWGDYDSPDTQHF. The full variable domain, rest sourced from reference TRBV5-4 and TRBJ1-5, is ETGVTQSPTHLIKTRGQQVTLRCSSQSGHNTVSWYQQALGQGPQFIFQYYREEENGRGNFPPRFSGLQFPNYSSELNVNALELDDSALYLCASSWGDYDSPDTQHFGDGTRLSIL.

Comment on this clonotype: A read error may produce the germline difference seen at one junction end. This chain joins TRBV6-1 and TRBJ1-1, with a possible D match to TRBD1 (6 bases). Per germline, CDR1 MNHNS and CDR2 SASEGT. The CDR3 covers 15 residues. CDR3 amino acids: CASSPAALGDTEAFF. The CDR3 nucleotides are TGTGCCAGCAGTCCGGCCGCTCTAGGGGACACTGAAGCCTTCTTT.

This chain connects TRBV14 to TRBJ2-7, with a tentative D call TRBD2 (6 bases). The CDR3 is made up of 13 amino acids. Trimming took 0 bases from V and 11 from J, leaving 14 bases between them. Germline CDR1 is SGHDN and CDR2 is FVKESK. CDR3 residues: CASSQEWRDQKYF. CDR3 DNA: TGTGCCAGCAGCCAAGAGTGGCGGGACCAAAAGTACTTC.

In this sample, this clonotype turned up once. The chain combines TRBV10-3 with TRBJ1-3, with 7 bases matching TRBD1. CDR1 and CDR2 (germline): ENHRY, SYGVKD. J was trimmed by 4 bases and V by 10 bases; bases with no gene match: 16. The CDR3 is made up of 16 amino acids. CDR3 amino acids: CASHSPGQHTGNTIYF. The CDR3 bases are TGTGCCAGTCACAGCCCGGGACAGCATACCGGAAACACCATATATTTT.

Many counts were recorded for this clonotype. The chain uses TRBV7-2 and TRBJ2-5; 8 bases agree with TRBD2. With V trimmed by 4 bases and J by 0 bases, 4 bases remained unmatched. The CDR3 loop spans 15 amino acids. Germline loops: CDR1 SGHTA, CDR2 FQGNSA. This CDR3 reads CASSSLAGYQETQYF. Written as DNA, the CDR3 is TGTGCCAGCAGCTCCTTAGCGGGGTACCAAGAGACCCAGTACTTC.

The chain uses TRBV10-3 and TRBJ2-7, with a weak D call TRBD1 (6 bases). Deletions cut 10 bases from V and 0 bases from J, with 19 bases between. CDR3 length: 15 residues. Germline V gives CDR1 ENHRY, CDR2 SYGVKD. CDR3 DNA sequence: TGTGCCAGCAGAGGTACGACAGGCAGCTCCTACGAGCAGTACTTC. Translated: CASRGTTGSSYEQYF.

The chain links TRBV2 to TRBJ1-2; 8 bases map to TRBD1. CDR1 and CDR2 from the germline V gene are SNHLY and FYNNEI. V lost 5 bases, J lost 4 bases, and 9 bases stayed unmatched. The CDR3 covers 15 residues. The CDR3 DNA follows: TGTGCCAGCAGTTTAACTCACAGGGGGTCCTATGGCTACACCTTC. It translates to CASSLTHRGSYGYTF.

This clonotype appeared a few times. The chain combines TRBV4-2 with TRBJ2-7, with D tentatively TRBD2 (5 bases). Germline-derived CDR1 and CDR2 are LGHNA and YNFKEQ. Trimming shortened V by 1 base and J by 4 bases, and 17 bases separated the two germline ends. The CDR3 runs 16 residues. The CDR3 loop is CASSQATGTRRYEQYF. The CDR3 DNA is TGTGCCAGCAGCCAAGCGACCGGTACTAGGAGGTACGAGCAGTACTTC.